The rows below give T cell receptor beta chains drawn from one sample of a study of a mutant IDH1 vaccine in newly diagnosed glioma. The antigens of these receptors remain unknown. Measured with immunoSEQ multiplex PCR; TCRdb has only the in-frame clones, and not every one. The profile shows about 69,000 clones, 85% to 90% of them singletons. The material was PBMCs, obtained from a glioma patient whose treatment included an IDH1 peptide vaccine. The source of these receptors is a man between 25 and 39 years old with glioma. CDR3s include the opening cysteine and the closing phenylalanine or tryptophan. D genes are given only for firm matches. Only part of the rows carry a size: once, few, many, or a class if the clone is expanded.

V gene: TRBV29-1
clone size: NA
J gene: TRBJ1-6
D gene: NA
CDR3 protein: CSVRTGSYNSPLHF
CDR3 DNA: TGCAGCGTACGTACAGGATCCTATAATTCACCCCTCCACTTT

V gene: TRBV7-9
clone size: NA
J gene: TRBJ1-2
D gene: NA
CDR3 protein: CASSLGSEHGYTF
CDR3 DNA: TGTGCCAGCAGCTTAGGATCTGAACATGGCTACACCTTC

V gene: TRBV7-2
clone size: few
J gene: TRBJ2-7
D gene: TRBD2
CDR3 protein: CASSPAGVLGYEQYF
CDR3 DNA: TGTGCCAGCAGCCCAGCGGGGGTACTCGGGTACGAGCAGTACTTC

V gene: TRBV5-6
clone size: NA
J gene: TRBJ2-7
D gene: NA
CDR3 protein: CASSLGPSHEQYF
CDR3 DNA: TGTGCCAGCAGCTTGGGCCCGTCCCACGAGCAGTACTTC

V gene: TRBV5-4
clone size: NA
J gene: TRBJ2-5
D gene: NA
CDR3 protein: CASSLARGGETQYF
CDR3 DNA: TGTGCCAGCAGCTTGGCTAGGGGTGGAGAGACCCAGTACTTC

V gene: TRBV4-1
clone size: NA
J gene: TRBJ2-3
D gene: TRBD2
CDR3 protein: CASSARLAGGLDTQYF
CDR3 DNA: TGCGCCAGCAGCGCACGACTAGCGGGGGGGCTAGATACGCAGTATTTT

V gene: TRBV4-1
clone size: NA
J gene: TRBJ1-6
D gene: NA
CDR3 protein: CASSQAYSYNSPLHF
CDR3 DNA: TGCGCCAGCAGCCAAGCATACTCCTATAATTCACCCCTCCACTTT

V gene: TRBV29-1
clone size: few
J gene: TRBJ1-1
D gene: NA
CDR3 protein: CSVEGGRVEAFF
CDR3 DNA: TGCAGCGTTGAAGGGGGCCGGGTTGAAGCTTTCTTT

V gene: TRBV7-9
clone size: NA
J gene: TRBJ2-3
D gene: NA
CDR3 protein: CASSPGHHTDTQYF
CDR3 DNA: TGTGCCAGCAGCCCGGGACACCACACAGATACGCAGTATTTT

V gene: TRBV6-9
clone size: NA
J gene: TRBJ2-3
D gene: TRBD2
CDR3 protein: CASSRRLAGGTDTQYF
CDR3 DNA: TGTGCCAGCAGTCGCCGACTAGCGGGGGGCACAGATACGCAGTATTTT

V gene: TRBV27
clone size: NA
J gene: TRBJ2-7
D gene: TRBD1
CDR3 protein: CASSLSSNRGYEQYF
CDR3 DNA: TGTGCCAGCAGTTTATCGTCGAACAGGGGCTACGAGCAGTACTTC

V gene: TRBV30
clone size: few
J gene: TRBJ2-2
D gene: NA
CDR3 protein: CALEDRELFF
CDR3 DNA: TGTGCCCTCGAGGACCGGGAGCTGTTTTTT